The rows below give T cell receptor beta chains drawn from one sample of a study of shared clonotypes between healthy human individuals. Assay: immunoSEQ multiplex PCR; the TCRdb copy retains only in-frame clones and omits some. The table records fewer than 1 million clones, approximately 97% of them present only once. The sequenced material came from naive CD8+ T cells sorted from blood. Receptors originate from a man in his thirties or forties in good health. Both conserved end residues are part of each CDR3. A D gene is named only where the DNA matches it firmly.

V gene,D gene,J gene,CDR3 protein,CDR3 DNA
TRBV15,NA,TRBJ2-3,CATSPRSRHETQYF,TGTGCCACCAGCCCCAGATCCCGCCACGAAACGCAGTATTTT
TRBV5-1,NA,TRBJ2-3,CASSLEGRTDTQYF,TGCGCCAGCAGCTTGGAAGGACGCACAGATACGCAGTATTTT
TRBV6-4,NA,TRBJ2-2,CASSQGSGELFF,TGTGCCAGCAGTCAGGGTTCCGGGGAGCTGTTTTTT
TRBV5-5,NA,TRBJ2-6,CASSSGPSSGANVLTF,TGTGCCAGCAGCTCTGGACCGAGCTCTGGGGCCAACGTCCTGACTTTC
TRBV27,TRBD1,TRBJ1-1,CASFQGQDANEAFF,TGTGCCAGCTTTCAGGGACAGGATGCGAATGAAGCTTTCTTT
TRBV21-1,NA,TRBJ2-3,CASSTPDRGCTDTQYF,TGTGCCAGCAGCACTCCGGACAGGGGGTGCACAGATACGCAGTATTTT
TRBV10-3,TRBD2,TRBJ2-7,CAISEPTSGSAYEQYF,TGTGCCATCAGTGAGCCTACTAGCGGTTCCGCCTACGAGCAGTACTTC
TRBV28,NA,TRBJ1-5,CASNGKGHSNQPQHF,TGTGCCAGCAACGGAAAAGGGCACAGCAATCAGCCCCAGCATTTT
TRBV6-1,NA,TRBJ2-7,CASSEAGSYEQYF,TGTGCCAGCAGTGAAGCAGGCAGCTACGAGCAGTACTTC
TRBV10-3,TRBD2,TRBJ2-1,CAISLAVYNEQFF,TGTGCCATCAGTCTAGCGGTCTACAATGAGCAGTTCTTC